A single sample is the source of the 9 T cell receptor beta chains below, sequenced in a study of memory CD4+ T cells and cytomegalovirus serostatus. Single viable CD3+CD4+CD8-CD45RO+ cells were sorted as the memory CD4+ T cells. Sequencing used immunoSEQ multiplex PCR; TCRdb keeps in-frame clones, though not all of them. The sample lists 35,000 to 50,000 clones; approximately 80% were seen once. Sequencing was done on a sample of memory CD4+ T cells from blood. These receptors were taken from an adult in good health and CMV-seronegative.

The chain employs TRBV28 and TRBJ2-3, with 8 positions matching TRBD2. Germline loops: CDR1 MDHEN, CDR2 SYDVKM. Trimming took 3 bases from V and 0 from J; bases not matched to a gene: 5. CDR3 length: 16 residues. CDR3 in amino acids: CASSFFSGASTDTQYF. The CDR3 DNA is TGTGCCAGCAGTTTCTTTAGCGGGGCAAGCACAGATACGCAGTATTTT. Full variable domain (missing parts from reference TRBV28 and TRBJ2-3): DVKVTQSSRYLVKRTGEKVFLECVQDMDHENMFWYRQDPGLGLRLIYFSYDVKMKEKGDIPEGYSVSREKKERFSLILESASTNQTSMYLCASSFFSGASTDTQYFGPGTRLTVL.

This clone occurred a few times. Germline is not matched at one junction end, which may reflect a read error. The chain combines TRBV30 with TRBJ1-2, with D maybe TRBD1 (5 bases). Looked up from germline, CDR1 is GTSNPN and CDR2 is SVGIG (reference sequence). The CDR3 runs to 13 residues. CDR3 DNA sequence: TGTGCCTGGAGTGTAACGGCTCTGCAGGGTAACGCCTTC. It codes for CAWSVTALQGNAF.

Remarks on this clone: One end of the junction does not line up with germline, which may come from a read error. V gene TRBV4-2 combines with J gene TRBJ2-2; 9 bases map to TRBD2. CDR1 and CDR2 (germline): LGHNA, YNFKEQ. CDR3 length: 16 amino acids. CDR3 sequence reads: CASSQEVAGALGELFF. CDR3 nucleotide sequence: TGTGCCAGCAGTCAAGAGGTAGCGGGGGCTTTGGGGGAGCTGTTTTTT.

The chain employs TRBV7-8 and TRBJ2-3, with TRBD2 identical over 7 bases. Trimming at V came to 2 bases and at J to 2 bases, leaving 7 bases not matched to a gene. CDR3 length: 16 residues. Looked up from germline, CDR1 is SGHVS and CDR2 is FQNEAQ. The CDR3 DNA sequence: TGTGCCAGCAGCTTAACGGGGCGGGGGAACACAGATACGCAGTATTTT. This sequence encodes CASSLTGRGNTDTQYF. Full variable domain (missing parts from reference TRBV7-8 and TRBJ2-3): GAGVSQSPRYKVAKRGQDVALRCDPISGHVSLFWYQQALGQGPEFLTYFQNEAQLDKSGLPSDRFFAERPEGSVSTLKIQRTQQEDSAVYLCASSLTGRGNTDTQYFGPGTRLTVL.

The chain is built from TRBV7-2 and TRBJ1-1; weak D call: TRBD1 (6 bases). The CDR3 covers 14 residues. The germline CDR1 and CDR2 sequences are SGHTA and FQGNSA. V dropped 6 bases and J dropped 11 bases, with 22 bases sitting between them. DNA for the CDR3: TGTGCCAGCAGGCTAGGGCCGGGACAAATGGCGGCTTTCTTT. Translation: CASRLGPGQMAAFF.

This rearrangement joins TRBV11-3 to TRBJ1-5; D may be TRBD1 (5 bases). With 1 base removed from V and 11 bases from J, the gap between germline ends came to 24 bases. Germline V gene lookup returns CDR1 SGHNT and CDR2 YENEEA. CDR3 length: 17 amino acids. The CDR3: CASSLARALGGTRAQHF. The CDR3 region has the DNA TGTGCCAGCAGCTTAGCACGGGCTTTGGGGGGAACAAGAGCCCAGCATTTT.

V gene TRBV25-1 combines with J gene TRBJ1-2; TRBD1 aligns across 8 bases. CDR3 length: 13 residues. J gave up 6 bases and V 7 bases, and 7 bases lay outside the gene matches. Per germline, CDR1 MGHDK and CDR2 SYGVNS. CDR3 DNA: TGTGCCAGCACCCGGGACAGGAGTCATGGCTACACCTTC. Its protein product is CASTRDRSHGYTF.

CDR3 loop: CASSPRESTEAFF. The CDR3 coding sequence is TGTGCCAGCTCACCACGGGAATCGACTGAAGCTTTCTTT. The chain employs TRBV18 and TRBJ1-1; D is undetermined. Per the germline V gene, CDR1 is KGHSH and CDR2 is LQKENI. The CDR3 runs 13 residues. Trimming took off 1 base at V and 5 bases at J, with 8 bases between the two ends.

The chain combines TRBV2 with TRBJ1-1; D remains ambiguous. CDR1 and CDR2 (germline): SNHLY, FYNNEI. V lost 6 bases, J lost 0 bases, and 11 bases lay in between. The CDR3 totals 14 residues. CDR3 nucleotide sequence: TGTGCCAGCAGAGTAGACGGATTGAACACTGAAGCTTTCTTT. Translation: CASRVDGLNTEAFF.